This T cell receptor beta chain came from a study of blood T cell repertoires in COVID-19. Losses at the gene ends were 5 bases for V and 11 bases for J; bases not matched to a gene: 20. Germline V gene data show CDR1 as SGHAT and CDR2 as FQNNGV. This CDR3 region has 16 residues. How the authors handled the data: Reference gene primer amplification gave nucleated cell count estimates. Profiling relied on immunoSEQ multiplex PCR, and the TCRdb table lists in-frame clones only, not all of them. D and trimming come from the DNA, and the V and J calls and clone size come from that table. The sample consists of some 200,000 clones, about 80% of them appearing once. This clone came up a few times.

The chain combines TRBV11-2 with TRBJ1-1; TRBD1 matches at 7 bases. Specimen: peripheral blood. This receptor was identified in a woman aged 60-75 years with acute or convalescent COVID-19. CDR3 sequence (DNA): TGTGCCAGCAGCCCCGATCGCGCCCGAGGGGGCCGAGGTGCTTTCTTT. It yields the protein CASSPDRARGGRGAFF.